The entry below gives a single T cell receptor beta chain sequence along with its context. In the original workflow: The assay estimated nucleated cells by amplifying reference gene primers. Method: immunoSEQ multiplex PCR; TCRdb's copy keeps in-frame clones and lacks some. For V, J and clone size, that table is used; D and trimming come from the DNA. The table records 54,000 or so clones, around 87% of them present only once. J lost 0 bases, V lost 4 bases, and 8 bases had no gene match. The CDR3 is 16 amino acids. Germline V gene data show CDR1 as SGHRS and CDR2 as YFSETQ. This entry comes from a study of blood T cell repertoires in COVID-19. About the study: From the United States, Italy and Spain came samples of acute and convalescent COVID-19. PBMCs, B-cell-depleted T cells, or T cells provided the cDNA or gDNA that made up the material.

The source material was peripheral blood. This receptor was taken from a man aged 50 to 60 with active COVID-19. The V and J genes are TRBV5-1 and TRBJ1-1, with TRBD1 matching 8 bases. This chain's CDR3 is CASSRGQVEMNTEAFF. The CDR3 bases are TGCGCCAGCAGCCGGGGACAGGTCGAAATGAACACTGAAGCTTTCTTT.